This T cell receptor (beta chain) was observed in a study of cytomegalovirus exposure and HLA in healthy donors. Amplification used 60 Vbeta primers and 13 Jbeta primers. Some clones are missing from TCRdb's copy, which holds only in-frame ones; the method was immunoSEQ multiplex PCR. The sample records roughly 150,000 clones, roughly 85% being singletons. A note on this clone: The antigen remains undetermined.

Overall study results and limits: TRBV6-2, TRBV6-3 and some other V segments were excluded as indistinguishable. The authors later linked a missense DCLRE1C variant to TCR beta V- and J-gene trimming. The authors assumed roughly uniform sequencing depth across donors for presence/absence analyses.

V was trimmed by 2 bases and J by 7 bases, leaving 6 bases between them. The CDR3 is 12 amino acids. Germline assignment: CDR1 SGDLS and CDR2 YYNGEE. The specimen was PBMCs. The receptor's source is a woman aged 18-30 years in good health and CMV-seronegative. The genes are TRBV9 and TRBJ2-2, with D unclear. In DNA form, the CDR3 reads TGTGCCAGCAGCGTTATTTTCGGGGAGCTGTTTTTT. Residues: CASSVIFGELFF.